The following is a T cell receptor beta chain sequence with its context. Obtained from alopecia areata patients were lesional scalp punch biopsies along with peripheral blood. This record belongs to a study of CD8+ T cells in alopecia areata. Investigators isolated RNA and reverse transcribed it into cDNA to act as the sequencing template. Clones were read by immunoSEQ multiplex PCR, and TCRdb kept only the in-frame ones, dropping some. The sample gives some 31,000 clones, over 60% of which show up once; over 15% is in the top ten. Per the germline V gene, CDR1 is SQVTM and CDR2 is ANQGSEA. V was clipped by 7 bases and J by 3 bases, with 13 bases between them. The CDR3 length is 13 residues.

The gene calls are TRBV29-1 and TRBJ2-1, with D possibly being TRBD1 (6 bases). The specimen was NKG2D-low CD8+ T cells sorted from blood. The TCR originated in a human donor with alopecia areata. This CDR3 reads CSARTADYNEQFF. Here the CDR3 DNA reads TGCAGCGCGCGGACAGCCGACTACAATGAGCAGTTCTTC.